Listed below are T cell receptor beta chains from one sample, sequenced in a study of T-cell reconstitution after alpha-beta-depleted transplantation in children. TCRdb fed the PCR reads into MiXCR, producing one record per CDR3 protein. Of some 460,000 distinct CDR3 sequences in the sample, 15% to 20% are singletons; the top ten hold over 25%. The sequencing used PBMCs, mostly from graft donor cells, collected 360 days after TCRalphabeta/CD19-depleted stem cell transplant. These TCRs come from a boy under two years old who had a stem cell transplant for Wiskott-Aldrich syndrome, so the T cells may come from the graft donor. CDR3s include the opening cysteine and the closing phenylalanine or tryptophan. D genes are given only for firm matches. The size of a clone is reported for some rows only, either as once, few or many, or as a class for expanded clones.

TRBD1	TRBV7-9	TRBJ1-2	NA	TGTGCCAGCAGCTTAACAGGGGGATTTGGGGACTATGGCTACACCTTC	CASSLTGGFGDYGYTF
TRBD1	TRBV12-3/TRBV12-4	TRBJ2-1	few	TGTGCCAGCAGTTTAGTACAGGGGCCCCAGGGGCAGTTCTTC	CASSLVQGPQGQFF
NA	TRBV5-1	TRBJ1-2	NA	TGCGCCAGCAGCGAACTTCAGGGGACTCCTTATGGCTACACCTTC	CASSELQGTPYGYTF
NA	TRBV11-3	TRBJ1-1	few	TGTGCCAGCAGCTTAGAGGGCGAGATGAACACTGAAGCTTTCTTT	CASSLEGEMNTEAFF
NA	TRBV2	TRBJ2-7	NA	TGTGCCAGCAGTGAAACCGGGACACCCTACGAGCAGTACTTC	CASSETGTPYEQYF
NA	TRBV10-3	TRBJ2-7	NA	TGTGCCATCTTGCGCGGCGAGCAGTACTTC	CAILRGEQYF
TRBD1	TRBV11-2	TRBJ2-1	NA	TGTGCCAGCAGCTTCCTTACAGGGGATGTGGCCTACAATGAGCAGTTCTTC	CASSFLTGDVAYNEQFF
TRBD2	TRBV7-3	TRBJ2-3	NA	TGTGCCAGCAGCTTAACTAGCGGGAGAGGGGGGGGTACGCAGTATTTT	CASSLTSGRGGGTQYF
NA	TRBV19	TRBJ2-2	NA	TGTGCCAGTAGGTTACTAGGAGCCACCGGGGAGCTGTTTTTT	CASRLLGATGELFF
NA	TRBV5-1	TRBJ1-2	NA	TGCGCCAGCAGCTTGGTCTTCACAGGGAACTATGGCTACACCTTC	CASSLVFTGNYGYTF
TRBD1	TRBV3-1	TRBJ2-5	once	TGTGCCAGCAGGCGACAGGGCCGGTACCAAGAGACCCAGTACTTC	CASRRQGRYQETQYF
NA	TRBV6-5	TRBJ1-4	few	TGTGCCAGCAGTTATCCGACCGCAACTAATGAAAAACTGTTTTTT	CASSYPTATNEKLFF
NA	TRBV20-1	TRBJ2-4	NA	TGCAGTGCTAGGAGGGACATTCAGTACTTC	CSARRDIQYF
TRBD2	TRBV24-1	TRBJ2-2	few	TGTGCCACCACCAGCGGGCCTTTGCGGGGGGCGAACACCGGGGAGCTGTTTTTT	CATTSGPLRGANTGELFF
NA	TRBV7-9	TRBJ2-7	NA	TGTGCCAGCAGCAACGTAACCTACGAGCAGTACTTC	CASSNVTYEQYF
NA	TRBV4-3	TRBJ2-3	NA	TGCGCCAGCAGCCAAGGGGGGTTCACAGATACGCAGTATTTT	CASSQGGFTDTQYF
TRBD1	TRBV6-1	TRBJ2-7	NA	TGTGCCAGCAGTGAAGGTCAGGGGGCCACCTACGAGCAGTACTTC	CASSEGQGATYEQYF
TRBD2	TRBV3-1	TRBJ2-1	few	TGTGCCAGCAGCCAAGATTTAGCGGGAGGGCCTAAAGGTAATGAGCAGTTCTTC	CASSQDLAGGPKGNEQFF
TRBD2	TRBV29-1	TRBJ2-5	few	TGCAGCGTCCTAAGGTTGGCAGTGCACCAGCGGGGACAAGAGACCCAGTACTTC	CSVLRLAVHQRGQETQYF
NA	TRBV4-1	TRBJ2-7	NA	TGCGCCAGCAGCCAAGATGAATCCAGGGGCCCTGACGGGCAGTACTTC	CASSQDESRGPDGQYF
TRBD1	TRBV10-2	TRBJ1-2	many	TGCGCCAGCAGTGAGGGGGACAGGGAGACTAATGGCTACACCTTC	CASSEGDRETNGYTF
TRBD1	TRBV11-2	TRBJ2-1	few	TGTGCCAGCAGATCCGGGACAGGGGGCCTTTTTAGCTCCTACAATGAGCAGTTCTTC	CASRSGTGGLFSSYNEQFF
NA	TRBV5-1	TRBJ2-7	NA	TGCGCCAGCAGCTTGAGGCCATTGCAGGGCAACGAGCAGTACTTC	CASSLRPLQGNEQYF
TRBD1	TRBV11-2	TRBJ1-2	few	TGTGCCAGCAGCGCCTCAAACAGGGGGAACTATGGCTACACCTTC	CASSASNRGNYGYTF
NA	TRBV12-3/TRBV12-4	TRBJ2-5	few	TGTGCCAGCAGTTTAAGGCTAGGCCAAGAGACCCAGTACTTC	CASSLRLGQETQYF
NA	TRBV24-1	TRBJ2-2	NA	TGTGCCACCAGTGATGAGCGGTTTCTCGGGGAGCTGTTTTTT	CATSDERFLGELFF
TRBD1	TRBV14	TRBJ2-4	few	TGTGCCAGCAGCCCGACAGGGAAAGGGACCATTCAGTACTTC	CASSPTGKGTIQYF
NA	TRBV5-6	TRBJ1-1	many	TGTGCCAGCAGCTTGGTACAGGAGGACACTGAAGCTTTCTTT	CASSLVQEDTEAFF
TRBD2	TRBV5-1	TRBJ2-5	few	TGCGCCAGCAGCCCGAACGGACTAGCGGGAGGGTCCTCAGAGACCCAGTACTTC	CASSPNGLAGGSSETQYF
TRBD1	TRBV24-1	TRBJ2-2	NA	TGTGCCACCAGTGATCCAGACAGGGAGCTCACCGGGGAGCTGTTTTTT	CATSDPDRELTGELFF
TRBD1	TRBV5-1	TRBJ2-5	few	TGCGCCAGCAGCTTGGTTGGTACAGGGGAAGAGACCCAGTACTTC	CASSLVGTGEETQYF
NA	TRBV7-2	TRBJ2-7	NA	TGTGCCAGCAGCCGGACCCTCGGCCCTTACGAGCAGTACTTC	CASSRTLGPYEQYF
NA	TRBV7-9	TRBJ1-5	NA	TGTGCCAGCAGCCGATCAGGGGATCAGCCCCAGCATTTT	CASSRSGDQPQHF
TRBD2	TRBV24-1	TRBJ2-3	few	TGTGCCACCAGTAGCGGGGGGAGCACAGATACGCAGTATTTT	CATSSGGSTDTQYF
TRBD2	TRBV20-1	TRBJ2-5	few	TGCAGTGCTAGAGGGCTAGCGGCCAGCATCGCCCAGTACTTC	CSARGLAASIAQYF
NA	TRBV7-9	TRBJ2-1	few	TGTGCCAGCAGCTTATATGGGAGAGGGAATGAGCAGTTCTTC	CASSLYGRGNEQFF
NA	TRBV3-1	TRBJ1-1	many	TGTGCCAGCAGCCAAGATCGGCCAGGGAGGATGGACACTGAAGCTTTCTTT	CASSQDRPGRMDTEAFF
NA	TRBV11-2	TRBJ2-7	NA	TGTGCCAGCAGCTTAGTACGACGGCCCTACGAGCAGTACTTC	CASSLVRRPYEQYF
NA	TRBV28	TRBJ2-1	many	TGTGCCAGCAGTTTACGAGGTCTCTCCTACAATGAGCAGTTCTTC	CASSLRGLSYNEQFF
TRBD2	TRBV5-1	TRBJ2-2	NA	TGCACCAGCAGCTTGAAAGTCCGAGCGGGAGGGCCGGGCACCGGGGAGCTGTTTTTT	CTSSLKVRAGGPGTGELFF
NA	TRBV28	TRBJ1-5	many	TGTGCCAGCAGGCCTGGACAGTTCCACCAGCCCCAGCATTTT	CASRPGQFHQPQHF
TRBD1	TRBV24-1	TRBJ2-1	few	TGTGCCACCAGTGATCAGGGACAGGGATACAATGAGCAGTTCTTC	CATSDQGQGYNEQFF
NA	TRBV12-3/TRBV12-4	TRBJ2-5	once	TGTGCCAGCAGTTTATTAGGGGGTCGAGAGACCCAGTACTTC	CASSLLGGRETQYF
NA	TRBV4-3	TRBJ2-7	NA	TGCGCCAGCAGCCCGGTGCCAGCGACTTCGGACTCCTACGAGCAGTACTTC	CASSPVPATSDSYEQYF
NA	TRBV28	TRBJ2-5	few	TGTGCCAGCAGTTTATTGGAGGGGGGGAGAGAGACCCAGTACTTC	CASSLLEGGRETQYF
NA	TRBV10-3	TRBJ2-2	NA	TGTGCCATCAGTGAGTCAGGGGACAAGCCGAGGACCGGGGAGCTGTTTTTT	CAISESGDKPRTGELFF
TRBD1	TRBV20-1	TRBJ2-1	NA	TGCAGTGCTTTCCGGACAGGGAATAATGAGCAGTTCTTC	CSAFRTGNNEQFF
NA	TRBV7-2	TRBJ2-2	few	TGTGCCAGCAGCTTGAAGTACACCGGGGAGCTGTTTTTT	CASSLKYTGELFF
NA	TRBV27	TRBJ2-5	many	TGTGCCAGCAGTTCCCGCTGGGGAATCCCTTCAAAAGAGACCCAGTACTTC	CASSSRWGIPSKETQYF
NA	TRBV20-1	TRBJ2-1	NA	TGCAGTGTAGAGGAGTTTCTAGTTGATCGTTACAATGAGCAGTTCTTC	CSVEEFLVDRYNEQFF